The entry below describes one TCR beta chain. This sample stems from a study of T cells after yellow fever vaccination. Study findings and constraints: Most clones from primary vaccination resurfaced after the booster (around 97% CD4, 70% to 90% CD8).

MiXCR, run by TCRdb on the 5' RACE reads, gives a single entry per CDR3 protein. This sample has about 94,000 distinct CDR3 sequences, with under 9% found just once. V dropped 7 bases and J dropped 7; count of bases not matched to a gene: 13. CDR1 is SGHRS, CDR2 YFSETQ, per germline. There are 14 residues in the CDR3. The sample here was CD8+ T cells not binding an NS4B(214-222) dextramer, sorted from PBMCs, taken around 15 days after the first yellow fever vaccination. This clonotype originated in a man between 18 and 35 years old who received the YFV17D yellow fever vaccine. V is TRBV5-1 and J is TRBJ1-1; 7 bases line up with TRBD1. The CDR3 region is CASAHLTGSYEAFF. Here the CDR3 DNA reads TGCGCCAGCGCACACTTGACAGGGTCGTATGAAGCTTTCTTT.